A selection of T cell receptor beta chains follows, all from one sample in a study of cytomegalovirus exposure and HLA in healthy donors. Produced via immunoSEQ multiplex PCR; TCRdb's table is partial and in-frame only. The sample yields about 140,000 clones, 73% seen once. Specimen: PBMCs. The receptor set was obtained from a human donor in good health. CDR3s include the opening cysteine and the closing phenylalanine or tryptophan.

V	CDR3
TRBV2	CASSEASAGTDNEKQYF
TRBV6-5	CASSYSASSYNEQFF
TRBV21-1	CARTGSSYNSPLHF
TRBV5-1	CASSAKTGTGELFF
TRBV9	CASSVGGTDRTGELFF
TRBV6-6	CASSYNRAGNNQPQHF
TRBV6-1	CASISGGRGTDTQYF
TRBV11-3	CASSTGTRFNEKLFF
TRBV27	CASSPYRGQETQYF
TRBV4-2	CASSQEDSSGANVLTF
TRBV19	CASTIRGREAFF
TRBV4-1	CASSQRTGGPYEQYF
TRBV10-2	CASSPQGKYNSPLHF
TRBV4-1	CASSLPRLAGLGELFF
TRBV30	CAYDGTGGGYTF
TRBV5-4	CASSYGHNTEAFF
TRBV11-3	CASSLGGRNEQFF
TRBV5-6	CASSAGRQNPYEQYF
TRBV4-2	CASSQPGLAGGTDTQYF
TRBV7-9	CSSSSDGTGRVSPLHF
TRBV27	CASRGTSGAVNEQFF
TRBV6-1	CASSVAENSPLHF
TRBV7-3	CASSLGGHTDTQYF
TRBV4-1	CASSRGPDDEQYF
TRBV11-2	CASSLGDYSSYEQYF
TRBV12-5	CASGSNMLTGELFF
TRBV6-5	CASMVTGTGEGYTF
TRBV5-6	CASSFVAGVGETQYF
TRBV28	CASSLGQRGVADTQYF
TRBV25-1	CASSESSANNEQFF